These 31 T cell receptor beta chains came from one sample sequenced in a study of blood T cell repertoires in COVID-19. The method was immunoSEQ multiplex PCR; TCRdb's version includes in-frame clones alone and lacks a portion of them. The sample shows roughly 74,000 clones, around four fifths of them seen only once. The sample taken for sequencing was peripheral blood. All receptors derive from a man in his 70s with acute or convalescent COVID-19.

This clone was recorded once. The gene calls are TRBV12-1 and TRBJ1-4; whether TRBD1, the table's D call, matches the DNA was not checked. TRBV12-1 is assigned pseudogene status. CDR3 size: 15 residues. The CDR3 sequence: CASSPAGKANEKLFF. CDR3 DNA: TGTGCCAGCAGTCCCGCAGGGAAGGCTAATGAAAAACTGTTTTTT.

This clone was observed a single time. The chain has TRBV7-2 and TRBJ2-4; tentatively, D is TRBD2 (6 bases). Germline CDR1 reads SGHTA; CDR2 reads FQGNSA. Trimming removed 6 bases at V and 9 bases at J, with 12 bases between. CDR3 size: 12 residues. CDR3 nucleotide sequence: TGTGCCAGCAGTCCGGGGGTCCGCATTCAGTACTTC. Residues: CASSPGVRIQYF.

This clone has just a few counts. V is TRBV7-9 and J is TRBJ2-1; 7 bases line up with TRBD2. Trimming took 1 base from V and 9 from J; bases not matched to a gene: 6. Germline V gene lookup returns CDR1 SEHNR and CDR2 FQNEAQ (reference sequence). This CDR3 has 14 residues. CDR3 nucleotides: TGTGCCAGCAGCTTAGTTGTGGGGGAGGGTGAGCAGTTCTTC. Its translation: CASSLVVGEGEQFF.

CDR3 region: CASGPTSGLQYF. CDR3 sequence (DNA): TGTGCCAGCGGGCCCACTAGCGGCCTTCAGTACTTC. The V gene is TRBV27, the J gene TRBJ2-7, with 8 bases lining up with TRBD2. Trimming took 8 bases from V and 10 from J; bases not matched to a gene: 10. Per the germline V gene, CDR1 is MNHEY and CDR2 is SMNVEV (reference sequence). The CDR3 runs to 12 residues.

J is TRBJ1-5 and V is TRBV5-1, with TRBD1 matching over 7 bases. Trimming removed 0 bases from V and 8 bases from J; junction bases left unmatched: 8. Germline-derived CDR1 and CDR2 are SGHRS and YFSETQ. The CDR3 totals 15 residues. CDR3 in amino acids: CASSLGQGLGEPQHF. In nucleotides, the CDR3 is TGCGCCAGCAGCTTGGGACAGGGCCTCGGGGAGCCCCAGCATTTT.

This chain links TRBV6-5 with TRBJ1-1; D ambiguous. Germline assignment: CDR1 MNHEY and CDR2 SVGAGI. The CDR3 extends over 12 amino acids. The V end lost 7 bases, the J end lost 3 bases, and 9 bases lay between the germline ends. The chain's CDR3 is CASMAEYTEAFF. DNA of the CDR3: TGTGCCAGCATGGCCGAATACACTGAAGCTTTCTTT.

V is TRBV6-4 and J is TRBJ2-3; 9 bases line up with TRBD2. The J segment lost 0 bases and the V segment lost 4 bases, leaving 5 bases of the junction unmatched. From germline, CDR1 is MRHNA and CDR2 SNTAGT. The CDR3 is 16 amino acids. The DNA of the CDR3 is TGTGCCAGCAGTGCGCTAGCGGGGATCAGCACAGATACGCAGTATTTT. Its translation is CASSALAGISTDTQYF.

The chain employs TRBV6-5 and TRBJ1-5, with TRBD1 as a possible D gene (5 bases). The CDR3 spans 14 residues. Germline V gene lookup returns CDR1 MNHEY and CDR2 SVGAGI. Trimming pared 7 bases from V and 4 bases from J, leaving 14 bases between. This chain's CDR3 is CASNRGGSNQPQHF. The CDR3 region has the DNA TGTGCCAGCAACCGCGGGGGGTCTAATCAGCCCCAGCATTTT.

The rearrangement links TRBV6-6 to TRBJ2-2, with 10 bases aligning to TRBD2. J lost 2 bases, V lost 7 bases, and 4 bases had no gene match. The germline gives CDR1 MNHNY, CDR2 SVGAGI (reference sequence). This CDR3 region has 15 residues. CDR3 in DNA: TGTGCCAGCATCCGGACTAGCGGCAACACCGGGGAGCTGTTTTTT. It codes for CASIRTSGNTGELFF.

This chain joins TRBV5-1 and TRBJ2-1; D is undetermined. Germline assignment: CDR1 SGHRS and CDR2 YFSETQ. The length of the CDR3 is 12 residues. Trimming took off 0 bases at V and 5 bases at J, with 3 bases between the two ends. The CDR3 region has the DNA TGCGCCAGCAGCTTGGCCGACAATGAGCAGTTCTTC. Its protein is CASSLADNEQFF.

This chain links TRBV2 with TRBJ2-6; D unclear. Trimming pared 10 bases from V and 0 bases from J, leaving 10 bases between. The germline CDR1 and CDR2 sequences are SNHLY and FYNNEI. CDR3 size: 14 residues. CDR3 sequence: CATRGDSGANVLTF. CDR3 coding DNA: TGTGCCACCCGAGGCGACTCTGGGGCCAACGTCCTGACTTTC.

The V call is TRBV19, the J call TRBJ2-7; D perhaps matches TRBD2 (5 bases). V lost 6 bases and J lost 3, with 18 bases in between. The CDR3 totals 15 residues. CDR1 is LNHDA and CDR2 is SQIVND in the germline V gene (reference sequence). The CDR3 DNA follows: TGTGCCAGTAGCCTATCCCCCCCAGGACTCTACGAGCAGTACTTC. It encodes CASSLSPPGLYEQYF. The full variable domain, its missing parts supplied by reference TRBV19 and TRBJ2-7, is DGGITQSPKYLFRKEGQNVTLSCEQNLNHDAMYWYRQDPGQGLRLIYYSQIVNDFQKGDIAEGYSVSREKKESFPLTVTSAQKNPTAFYLCASSLSPPGLYEQYFGPGTRLTVT.

The chain carries TRBV10-3 and TRBJ1-1; D is possibly TRBD1 (5 bases). Trimming pared 3 bases from V and 5 bases from J, leaving 13 bases between. This CDR3 comprises 14 residues. CDR1 is ENHRY and CDR2 is SYGVKD in the germline V gene. The CDR3 nucleotides are TGTGCCATCAGTGAAGCCGTCCGGGGGACTGAAGCTTTCTTT. Translating it yields CAISEAVRGTEAFF.

The rearrangement links TRBV10-3 to TRBJ1-4, with TRBD1 matching over 7 bases. V lost 4 bases and J lost 10; bases outside the gene matches: 9. The CDR3 spans 14 residues. The germline V gene has CDR1 ENHRY and CDR2 SYGVKD. CDR3 bases: TGTGCCATCAGTGTAGACAGGGCTTTGGGAAAACTGTTTTTT. This gives the protein CAISVDRALGKLFF.

The chain is built from TRBV2 and TRBJ1-1, with 10 positions matching TRBD1. The CDR3 extends over 15 amino acids. After removal of 6 bases from V and 3 bases from J, the junction contained 7 bases not matched to a gene. Germline V gene sequence: CDR1 SNHLY, CDR2 FYNNEI. CDR3 protein: CASRTGGRLDTEAFF. CDR3 in DNA: TGTGCCAGCAGGACAGGGGGCAGATTGGACACTGAAGCTTTCTTT.

V usage is TRBV29-1 and J usage is TRBJ1-2; 9 bases match TRBD1. The CDR3 length is 14 residues. CDR1 and CDR2 (germline): SQVTM, ANQGSEA. V dropped 7 bases and J dropped 8; count of bases not matched to a gene: 14. The CDR3 nucleotides are TGCAGCGCCCTCGGGGGCGGGACAGGGAGCGGCTACACCTTC. Translating it yields CSALGGGTGSGYTF. Supplemented by reference TRBV29-1 and TRBJ1-2, the full variable domain reads SAVISQKPSRDICQRGTSLTIQCQVDSQVTMMFWYRQQPGQSLTLIATANQGSEATYESGFVIDKFPISRPNLTFSTLTVSNMSPEDSSIYLCSALGGGTGSGYTFGSGTRLTVV.

This chain links TRBV27 with TRBJ2-7, with a tentative D call TRBD1 (5 bases). CDR3 length: 16 amino acids. Germline CDR1 is MNHEY and CDR2 is SMNVEV (reference sequence). Trimming took 5 bases from V and 0 from J, leaving 17 bases between them. CDR3 sequence reads: CASSPSVGATSYEQYF. The CDR3 nucleotides are TGTGCCAGCAGTCCCAGTGTAGGGGCTACCTCCTACGAGCAGTACTTC.

The J gene is TRBJ1-2, the V gene TRBV4-3; 8 bases map to TRBD1. This CDR3 comprises 16 residues. Germline V gene data show CDR1 as LGHNA and CDR2 as YSLEER. V lost 0 bases and J lost 4; bases outside the gene matches: 7. The CDR3 nucleotides read TGCGCCAGCAGCCAAGACGCGGCAGGGGGCGCCTATGGCTACACCTTC. Protein product: CASSQDAAGGAYGYTF.

This chain joins TRBV3-1 (or the pseudogene TRBV3-2) and TRBJ2-5; D may be TRBD1 (6 bases). The CDR3 loop spans 16 amino acids. Germline V gives CDR1 LGHDT, CDR2 YNNKEL (reference sequence). With 4 bases removed from V and 4 bases from J, the gap between germline ends came to 19 bases. The CDR3 DNA reads as TGTGCCAGCAGCCTGAGGAGAGGGACAAAGGGAGAGACCCAGTACTTC. Translation: CASSLRRGTKGETQYF.

The chain uses TRBV3-1 (or the pseudogene TRBV3-2) and TRBJ1-6; D call uncertain. The CDR3 has 14 amino acids. V lost 3 bases and J lost 4, with 7 bases in between. Germline assignment: CDR1 LGHDT and CDR2 YNNKEL (reference sequence). CDR3: CASSHSDYNSPLHF. The DNA for the CDR3 is TGTGCCAGCAGCCACAGCGATTATAATTCACCCCTCCACTTT.

CDR3 coding DNA: TGTGCCAGCTCCTCGGTAGGGGTTTGGGAGACCCAGTACTTC. This encodes CASSSVGVWETQYF. The chain recombines TRBV6-5 with TRBJ2-5, with D possibly being TRBD1 (5 bases). CDR3 size: 14 residues. V was shortened by 8 bases and J by 5 bases, with 18 bases between the two germline ends. Looked up from germline, CDR1 is MNHEY and CDR2 is SVGAGI.

The chain combines TRBV5-6 with TRBJ2-5; 10 nucleotides align to TRBD1. V lost 0 bases, J lost 7 bases, and 12 bases stayed unmatched. Germline lookup yields CDR1 SGHDT and CDR2 YYEEEE. This CDR3 is built from 17 residues. The CDR3 DNA reads as TGTGCCAGCAGCTTGGCCCTCGAGACAGGGGGCTTCGGGACCCAGTACTTC. Translating it yields CASSLALETGGFGTQYF.

The rearrangement links TRBV5-1 to TRBJ1-5; D not certain. V lost 0 bases, J lost 0 bases, and 7 bases lay in between. Germline V gives CDR1 SGHRS, CDR2 YFSETQ. This CDR3 comprises 15 residues. CDR3 loop: CASSLVPSSNQPQHF. Here the CDR3 DNA reads TGCGCCAGCAGCTTGGTTCCGTCTAGCAATCAGCCCCAGCATTTT.

This clone was counted a single time. V is TRBV5-4 and J is TRBJ2-7; 11 bases align to TRBD2. The CDR3 sequence is 15 residues long. Per the germline V gene, CDR1 is SGHNT and CDR2 is YYREEE (reference sequence). V lost 4 bases and J lost 4; bases outside the gene matches: 7. DNA of the CDR3: TGTGCCAGCAGCCCTAGCGGGGGGAACGATTACGAGCAGTACTTC. Amino acid sequence: CASSPSGGNDYEQYF.

The rearrangement uses TRBV7-8 and TRBJ2-4; TRBD2 matches 11 bases. Germline CDR1 and CDR2: SGHVS and FQNEAQ. The junction had 5 bases not matched to a gene; V was cut back by 1 base and J by 0 bases. This CDR3 has 18 amino acids. The CDR3 reads CASSLGGLAERAKNIQYF. The CDR3 nucleotides read TGTGCCAGCAGCTTAGGGGGACTAGCGGAGAGAGCCAAAAACATTCAGTACTTC.

The V gene is TRBV2, the J gene TRBJ2-7, with 9 nucleotides matching TRBD1. This CDR3 region has 13 residues. Germline CDR1 SNHLY, CDR2 FYNNEI. Trimming took 11 bases from V and 4 from J; bases not matched to a gene: 9. DNA of the CDR3: TGTGCCGGAAGACAGGGGGTCTTATACGAGCAGTACTTC. Translating gives CAGRQGVLYEQYF. The variable domain in full, with the rest retrieved from reference TRBV2 and TRBJ2-7, is EPEVTQTPSHQVTQMGQEVILRCVPISNHLYFYWYRQILGQKVEFLVSFYNNEISEKSEIFDDQFSVERPDGSNFTLKIRSTKLEDSAMYFCAGRQGVLYEQYFGPGTRLTVT.

This chain joins TRBV9 and TRBJ2-1; D gene unclear. Trimming left V 1 base short and J 0 bases short, with 8 bases between. Germline V gene data show CDR1 as SGDLS and CDR2 as YYNGEE. The CDR3 length is 15 residues. DNA of the CDR3: TGTGCCAGCAGCGTACAGTGGAGCTCCTACAATGAGCAGTTCTTC. Translating it yields CASSVQWSSYNEQFF.

This clone was seen a few times. This chain links TRBV7-9 with TRBJ2-1; perhaps TRBD1 as D (6 bases). CDR3 length equals 14 residues. Germline loops: CDR1 SEHNR, CDR2 FQNEAQ (reference sequence). V dropped 3 bases and J dropped 2 bases, with 8 bases sitting between them. This CDR3 reads CASSLGATYNEQFF. CDR3 DNA sequence: TGTGCCAGCAGCTTGGGGGCGACCTACAATGAGCAGTTCTTC.

V gene TRBV27 combines with J gene TRBJ1-2; D is unresolved. The CDR3 extends over 11 amino acids. The germline gives CDR1 MNHEY, CDR2 SMNVEV (reference sequence). V gave up 6 bases and J gave up 3 bases, with 5 bases separating them. The CDR3 protein is CASSNYYGYTF. CDR3 DNA sequence: TGTGCCAGCAGCAACTACTATGGCTACACCTTC.

The chain joins TRBV3-1 (or the pseudogene TRBV3-2) to TRBJ1-6; no firm D call. Germline V gives CDR1 LGHDT, CDR2 YNNKEL (reference sequence). Trimming took off 0 bases at V and 11 bases at J, with 14 bases between the two ends. The CDR3 is 15 amino acids. In DNA, the CDR3 is TGTGCCAGCAGCCAAGAACGGACTCCCACGACACCCCTCCACTTT. This sequence encodes CASSQERTPTTPLHF.

This rearrangement joins TRBV5-4 to TRBJ2-7; 11 nucleotides line up with TRBD1. The V and J ends lost 4 bases and 4 bases, in that order; junction bases with no gene match: 7. Germline CDR1 reads SGHNT; CDR2 reads YYREEE (reference sequence). The CDR3 sequence is 15 residues long. DNA for the CDR3: TGTGCCAGCAGCATACCGGGACAGGGGGGATACGAGCAGTACTTC. Translated: CASSIPGQGGYEQYF.